Each of the 20 T cell receptor beta chains below was sequenced from the same sample in a study of blood T cells in healthy people across ages. PCR was performed a second time for 7 to 11 cycles using a sample-barcoded 5' primer and a J-beta primer mix. TCRdb fed the 5' RACE reads into MiXCR, producing one record per CDR3 protein. Of 600,000 or so distinct CDR3 sequences in the sample, 25% to 35% were seen once. Material for sequencing was blood. The receptors come from a woman older than 75 in good health.

The CDR3 bases are TGTGCCAGCAGTTTACCGGGTGATGTCTACGAGCAGTACTTC. It translates to CASSLPGDVYEQYF. The chain is built from TRBV6-6 and TRBJ2-7; D is undetermined. CDR1 and CDR2 (germline): MNHNY, SVGAGI (reference sequence). The CDR3 loop spans 14 amino acids. V was shortened by 4 bases and J by 3 bases, with 13 bases between the two germline ends.

In this sample, this clonotype turned up many times. The V gene is TRBV7-9, the J gene TRBJ2-7, with D perhaps given as TRBD1 or TRBD2 (5 bases each). The V gene lost 10 bases and the J gene lost 2 bases, with 21 bases spanning the gap. Germline CDR1 reads SEHNR; CDR2 reads FQNEAQ (reference sequence). CDR3 length equals 15 residues. As DNA, the CDR3 is TGTGCCACCAAACCTGTACCCCCGGGACCCTACGAGCAGTACTTC. Its protein product is CATKPVPPGPYEQYF.

This clonotype was counted only a few times. The chain recombines TRBV6-1 with TRBJ1-1; TRBD1 aligns across 7 bases. Looked up from germline, CDR1 is MNHNS and CDR2 is SASEGT. V gave up 2 bases and J gave up 0 bases; unmatched junction bases: 3. The CDR3 has 15 amino acids. The CDR3 reads CASSERGLMNTEAFF. For the CDR3, the DNA is TGTGCCAGCAGTGAAAGGGGGCTAATGAACACTGAAGCTTTCTTT.

This clonotype was seen at least ten times. The V call is TRBV5-1, the J call TRBJ2-5; a weak D match, TRBD1 (5 bases). The CDR3 runs 14 residues. CDR1 is SGHRS and CDR2 is YFSETQ in the germline V gene. Trimming shortened V by 4 bases and J by 1 base, and 11 bases separated the two germline ends. Here the CDR3 reads CASSVTGFQETQYF. CDR3 nucleotides: TGCGCCAGCAGCGTTACAGGATTCCAAGAGACCCAGTACTTC.

Comments on this clonotype: A much larger clone is a single base away; this may be a read error. The J gene is TRBJ2-7, the V gene TRBV14; 9 bases map to TRBD1. There are 15 residues in the CDR3. Germline V gives CDR1 SGHDN, CDR2 FVKESK. The CDR3: CASSQDDRGTYERYF. The CDR3 coding sequence is TGTGCCAGCAGCCAAGACGACAGGGGGACCTACGAGCGGTACTTC.

V is TRBV6-5 and J is TRBJ1-1, with 7 bases identical to TRBD1. The CDR3 covers 15 residues. The germline CDR1 and CDR2 sequences are MNHEY and SVGAGI. The ends lost 6 bases at V and 7 bases at J; junction bases unmatched: 14. CDR3 sequence reads: CASRPTGAPALEAFF. The CDR3 nucleotides read TGTGCCAGCAGACCCACAGGGGCTCCCGCCCTTGAAGCTTTCTTT.

There are many counts of this clonotype. This chain links TRBV10-3 with TRBJ2-3; 8 bases fit TRBD1. Germline V gene data show CDR1 as ENHRY and CDR2 as SYGVKD. This CDR3 spans 15 amino acids. V lost 3 bases to trimming and J lost 3 bases; unmatched junction nucleotides: 5. The CDR3 loop is CAISDGQGRTDTQYF. CDR3 coding DNA: TGTGCCATCAGTGACGGACAGGGAAGGACAGATACGCAGTATTTT.

The V call is TRBV29-1, the J call TRBJ1-1; 11 bases align to TRBD1. The CDR3 length is 15 residues. Germline-derived CDR1 and CDR2 are SQVTM and ANQGSEA. With 3 bases clipped from V and 7 bases from J, the junction kept 10 bases outside the gene matches. The CDR3 loop reads CSVDVRTGGDGEAFF. CDR3 bases: TGCAGCGTTGATGTTCGGACAGGGGGCGATGGTGAAGCTTTCTTT.

In its sample, this clonotype was seen a few times. A read error is possible here, since a much larger clone lies one base away. The chain uses TRBV7-3 and TRBJ2-1; no clear D gene. Germline CDR1 reads SGHTA; CDR2 reads FQGTGA. The CDR3 has 15 amino acids. Here the CDR3 reads CASSSIERSYDEQFF. CDR3 DNA: TGTGCCAGCAGCTCCATTGAGAGATCCTACGATGAGCAGTTCTTC.

Of note for this clonotype: With a much larger clone just one base away, this may be a read error. The gene calls are TRBV4-1 and TRBJ1-5; D remains ambiguous. The CDR3 extends over 18 amino acids. The germline gives CDR1 MGHRA, CDR2 YSYEKL. V lost 3 bases to trimming and J lost 2 bases, with 20 bases between them. As DNA, the CDR3 is TGCGCCAGCAGCCAGGAAGAGTCAGGCCTCCCAGGCAATCAGCCCCAGCATTTT. It encodes CASSQEESGLPGNQPQHF.

This clonotype has more than one count but fewer than ten. The chain uses TRBV15 and TRBJ2-6; D gene ambiguous. CDR3 length: 15 residues. The germline gives CDR1 LNHNV, CDR2 YYDKDF (reference sequence). The V end was cut by 0 bases, the J end by 2 bases, with 5 bases between. CDR3 nucleotides: TGTGCCACCAGCAGAGATCTGGCTGGGGCCAACGTCCTGACTTTC. It is translated as CATSRDLAGANVLTF.

Ten or more counts support this clonotype. A read error may be the cause here, since a much bigger clone is one base away. The chain has TRBV27 and TRBJ2-1, with D hard to call. The end of the DNA is better explained by TRBJ2-7, so the J call may be wrong. Germline CDR1 MNHEY, CDR2 SMNVEV (reference sequence). The CDR3 extends over 17 amino acids. The CDR3 sequence is CASSLVVRRGSYNEQYF. CDR3 DNA sequence: TGTGCCAGCAGTTTAGTCGTAAGGAGAGGATCCTACAATGAGCAGTACTTC.

The chain employs TRBV20-1 and TRBJ2-5, with 13 bases identical to TRBD2. Germline V gives CDR1 DFQATT, CDR2 SNEGSKA (reference sequence). Trimming took 6 bases from V and 4 from J; bases not matched to a gene: 8. The CDR3 covers 15 residues. The CDR3 loop reads CSAKGTSGDGETQYF. As DNA, the CDR3 is TGCAGTGCGAAAGGGACTAGCGGGGATGGAGAGACCCAGTACTTC.

Many counts were recorded for this clonotype. The rearrangement links TRBV2 to TRBJ2-3, with a weak D call TRBD2 (5 bases). Looked up from germline, CDR1 is SNHLY and CDR2 is FYNNEI. The ends were cut back, 5 bases at V and 0 bases at J, with 9 bases in the middle. This CDR3 comprises 14 residues. The CDR3 nucleotides read TGTGCCAGCAGTCAATGGACTAGCACAGATACGCAGTATTTT. Its protein product is CASSQWTSTDTQYF.

The chain couples TRBV20-1 to TRBJ1-1; no clear D gene. This CDR3 is built from 14 residues. Trimming took off 3 bases at V and 5 bases at J, with 16 bases between the two ends. Germline CDR1 reads DFQATT; CDR2 reads SNEGSKA (reference sequence). The CDR3 reads CSARAGSGWTEAFF. CDR3 bases: TGCAGTGCTAGGGCGGGATCAGGATGGACTGAAGCTTTCTTT.

Ten or more counts support this clonotype. V is TRBV12-3 or TRBV12-4 and J is TRBJ1-5; D call uncertain. The V end was cut by 4 bases, the J end by 2 bases, with 9 bases between. The CDR3 runs 14 residues. CDR3 region: CASSSALGNQPQHF. The CDR3 bases are TGTGCCAGCAGTTCTGCCCTAGGCAATCAGCCCCAGCATTTT.

For this clonotype: The CDR3 does not close with the conserved phenylalanine or tryptophan, likely indicating a read error. The chain couples TRBV29-1 to TRBJ2-3; TRBD2 is a possible D gene (5 bases). This CDR3 region has 14 residues. V lost 6 bases and J lost 2, with 15 bases in between. Looked up from germline, CDR1 is SQVTM and CDR2 is ANQGSEA. This chain's CDR3 is CSVELAIPTDTQYL. For the CDR3, the DNA is TGCAGCGTCGAATTAGCGATACCCACAGATACGCAGTATTTA.

In the case of this clonotype: A much larger clone is a single base away; this may be a read error. DNA of the CDR3: TGTGCCTGCGCCGGGACGGGGGCCTACGAGCAGTACTTC. Translation: CACAGTGAYEQYF. The V call is TRBV2, the J call TRBJ2-7, with a weak D call TRBD2 (6 bases). Trimming removed 11 bases from V and 2 bases from J, with 16 bases in between. Germline CDR1 and CDR2: SNHLY and FYNNEI. The CDR3 consists of 13 residues. Variable domain in full (rest from reference TRBV2 and TRBJ2-7): EPEVTQTPSHQVTQMGQEVILRCVPISNHLYFYWYRQILGQKVEFLVSFYNNEISEKSEIFDDQFSVERPDGSNFTLKIRSTKLEDSAMYFCACAGTGAYEQYFGPGTRLTVT.

The J gene is TRBJ1-1, the V gene TRBV5-1, with unresolved D. The CDR3 has 15 residues. The germline V gene encodes CDR1 SGHRS and CDR2 YFSETQ. Trimming took 3 bases from V and 0 from J, leaving 12 bases between them. The chain's CDR3 is CASSSHTTMNTEAFF. As DNA, the CDR3 is TGCGCCAGCAGCTCCCATACTACCATGAACACTGAAGCTTTCTTT. Full variable domain (rest looked up from reference TRBV5-1 and TRBJ1-1): KAGVTQTPRYLIKTRGQQVTLSCSPISGHRSVSWYQQTPGQGLQFLFEYFSETQRNKGNFPGRFSGRQFSNSRSEMNVSTLELGDSALYLCASSSHTTMNTEAFFGQGTRLTVV.

V and J are TRBV11-3 and TRBJ1-5; a possible D gene is TRBD1 (5 bases). With 1 base removed from V and 0 bases from J, the gap between germline ends came to 13 bases. There are 17 residues in the CDR3. Germline V lookup: CDR1 SGHNT, CDR2 YENEEA. CDR3: CASSLGVGHGSNQPQHF. In DNA, the CDR3 is TGTGCCAGCAGCTTAGGGGTGGGGCACGGTAGCAATCAGCCCCAGCATTTT.